This T cell receptor (beta chain) was captured in a study of cytomegalovirus exposure and HLA in healthy donors. Overall study: Unique TCRs numbering around 85 million, obtained from HLA-typed donors, made up an early data release. Broader study findings: Segments of the TCR beta V type were, in most cases, productive about 90% or about 30% of the time in an earlier analysis.

The study ran its PCR with 60 Vbeta and 13 Jbeta primers. Study processing details: In a later analysis, around 10 million of some 80 million unique beta chains occurred in at least two donors. Profiled with immunoSEQ multiplex PCR; TCRdb holds only in-frame clones, not every one. The V and J calls and clone size come from that table; D and trimming were worked out from the DNA. There are under 200,000 clones in the sample; 65% to 85% occur only once, and 2% to 3% lies in the top ten. For this clone: Its specificity is not known.

V was clipped by 5 bases and J by 2 bases; unmatched bases: 7. The CDR3 loop spans 15 amino acids. CDR1 SGHTA and CDR2 FQGNSA come from the germline V gene. The source is a woman aged 35 to 49 in good health and CMV-seropositive. The chain carries TRBV7-2 and TRBJ2-3; 7 nucleotides agree with TRBD1. The sequencing input was PBMCs. The CDR3 DNA sequence: TGTGCCAGCAGCCCGGGACAGACTACCACAGATACGCAGTATTTT. Its translation is CASSPGQTTTDTQYF. The whole variable domain, filled in from reference TRBV7-2 and TRBJ2-3, reads GAGVSQSPSNKVTEKGKDVELRCDPISGHTALYWYRQSLGQGLEFLIYFQGNSAPDKSGLPSDRFSAERTGGSVSTLTIQRTQQEDSAVYLCASSPGQTTTDTQYFGPGTRLTVL.